The sequence of this TCR beta chain was determined in a study of blood T cell repertoires in COVID-19. Original methodology: Estimates of nucleated cell counts were drawn from the amplification of reference gene primers. Using immunoSEQ multiplex PCR, the repertoire was profiled, and TCRdb retains in-frame clones only, with some absent. V, J and clone size derive from that table, while D and trimming were established from the DNA sequence. This table holds approximately 390,000 clones, approximately 87% found once. The sequenced sample was PBMCs or T cells enriched from blood (not recorded which). The receptor comes from a woman between 45 and 60 years old who had recovered from COVID-19.

CDR3 protein: CASTLGGGGHEQFF. The CDR3 bases are TGTGCCAGCACCCTGGGAGGGGGGGGACATGAGCAGTTCTTC. The V gene is TRBV6-5, the J gene TRBJ2-1; D perhaps matches TRBD2 (7 bases). CDR1 and CDR2 (germline): MNHEY, SVGAGI. The CDR3 is 14 residues long. The V gene lost 7 bases and the J gene lost 8 bases, with 18 bases spanning the gap.